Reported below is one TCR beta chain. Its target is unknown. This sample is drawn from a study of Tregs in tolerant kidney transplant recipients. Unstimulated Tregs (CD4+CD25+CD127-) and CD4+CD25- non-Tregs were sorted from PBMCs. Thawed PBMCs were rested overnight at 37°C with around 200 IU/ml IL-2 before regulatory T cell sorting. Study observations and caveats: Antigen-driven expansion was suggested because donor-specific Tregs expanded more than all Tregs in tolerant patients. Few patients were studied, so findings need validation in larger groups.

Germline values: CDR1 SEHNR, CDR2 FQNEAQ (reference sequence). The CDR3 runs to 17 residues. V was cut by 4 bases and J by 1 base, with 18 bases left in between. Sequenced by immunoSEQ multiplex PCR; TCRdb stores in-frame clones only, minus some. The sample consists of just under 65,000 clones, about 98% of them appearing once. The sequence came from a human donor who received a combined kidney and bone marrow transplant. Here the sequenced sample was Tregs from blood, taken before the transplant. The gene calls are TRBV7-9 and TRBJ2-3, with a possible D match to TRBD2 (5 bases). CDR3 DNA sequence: TGTGCCAGCAGCTCTCGATTAGGTCTAGCCCGCACAGATACGCAGTATTTT. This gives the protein CASSSRLGLARTDTQYF.